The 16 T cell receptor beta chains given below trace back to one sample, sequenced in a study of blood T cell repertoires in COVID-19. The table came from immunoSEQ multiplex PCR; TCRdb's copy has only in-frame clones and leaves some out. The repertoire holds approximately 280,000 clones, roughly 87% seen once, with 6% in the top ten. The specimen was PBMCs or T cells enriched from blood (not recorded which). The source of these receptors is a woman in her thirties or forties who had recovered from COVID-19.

This chain's CDR3 is CASSHGRSGSPLHF. CDR3 DNA: TGTGCCAGCAGCCATGGCAGAAGTGGTTCACCCCTCCACTTT. The chain joins TRBV3-1 (or the pseudogene TRBV3-2) to TRBJ1-6; D remains ambiguous. There are 14 residues in the CDR3. Trimming took off 3 bases at V and 9 bases at J, with 12 bases between the two ends. Germline V CDR1 and CDR2: LGHDT, YNNKEL (reference sequence).

The CDR3 here is CASSSMLGLAGTNEQFF. The CDR3 DNA is TGTGCCAGCAGTTCGATGCTGGGACTAGCGGGAACCAATGAGCAGTTCTTC. This chain connects TRBV3-1 (or the pseudogene TRBV3-2) to TRBJ2-1, with 13 bases fitting TRBD2. Per germline, CDR1 LGHDT and CDR2 YNNKEL (reference sequence). The junction had 11 bases not matched to a gene; V was cut back by 6 bases and J by 6 bases. CDR3 size: 17 residues.

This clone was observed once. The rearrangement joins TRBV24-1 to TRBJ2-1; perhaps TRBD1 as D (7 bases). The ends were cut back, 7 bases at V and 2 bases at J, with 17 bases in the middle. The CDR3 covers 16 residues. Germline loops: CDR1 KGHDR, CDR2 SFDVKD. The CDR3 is CATSHLAGGTYNEQFF. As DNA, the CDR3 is TGTGCCACCAGCCACTTGGCAGGGGGGACCTACAATGAGCAGTTCTTC.

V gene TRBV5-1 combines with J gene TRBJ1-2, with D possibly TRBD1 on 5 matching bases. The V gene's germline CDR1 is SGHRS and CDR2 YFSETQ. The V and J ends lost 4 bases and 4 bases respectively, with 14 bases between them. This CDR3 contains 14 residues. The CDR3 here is CASSTGDGIYGYTF. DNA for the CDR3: TGCGCCAGCAGCACGGGGGACGGCATCTATGGCTACACCTTC.

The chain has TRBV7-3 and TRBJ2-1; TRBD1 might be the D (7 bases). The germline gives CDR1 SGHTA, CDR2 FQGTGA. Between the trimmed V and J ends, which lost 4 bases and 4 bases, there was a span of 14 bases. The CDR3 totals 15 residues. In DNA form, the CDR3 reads TGTGCCAGCAGCTCATCAGGGGGGTCGTACAATGAGCAGTTCTTC. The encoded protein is CASSSSGGSYNEQFF.

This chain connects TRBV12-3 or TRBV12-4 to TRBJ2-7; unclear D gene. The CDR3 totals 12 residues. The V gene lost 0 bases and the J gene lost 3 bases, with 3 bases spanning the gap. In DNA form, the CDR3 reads TGTGCCAGCAGTTTAGCCGGCTACGAGCAGTACTTC. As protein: CASSLAGYEQYF.

This CDR3 is CAGQGEQETQYF. Written as DNA, the CDR3 is TGCGCCGGACAGGGGGAACAAGAGACCCAGTACTTC. This rearrangement joins TRBV5-1 to TRBJ2-5; 10 bases map to TRBD1. V dropped 10 bases and J dropped 2; count of bases not matched to a gene: 2. CDR1 and CDR2 (germline): SGHRS, YFSETQ. The CDR3 is 12 amino acids.

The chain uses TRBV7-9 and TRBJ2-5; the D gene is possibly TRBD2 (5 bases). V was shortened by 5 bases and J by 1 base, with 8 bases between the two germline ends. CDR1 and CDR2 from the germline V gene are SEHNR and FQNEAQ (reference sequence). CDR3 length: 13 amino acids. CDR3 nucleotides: TGTGCCAGCAGCCCCACTAGCCAAGAGACCCAGTACTTC. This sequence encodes CASSPTSQETQYF.

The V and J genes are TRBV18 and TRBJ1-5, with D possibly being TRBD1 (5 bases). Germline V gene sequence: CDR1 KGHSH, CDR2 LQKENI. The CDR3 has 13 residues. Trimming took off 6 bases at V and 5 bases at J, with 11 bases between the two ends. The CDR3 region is CASSHDSDQPQHF. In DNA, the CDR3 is TGTGCCAGCTCCCACGACAGCGATCAGCCCCAGCATTTT. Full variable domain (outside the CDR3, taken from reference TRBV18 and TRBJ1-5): NAGVMQNPRHLVRRRGQEARLRCSPMKGHSHVYWYRQLPEEGLKFMVYLQKENIIDESGMPKERFSAEFPKEGPSILRIQQVVRGDSAAYFCASSHDSDQPQHFGDGTRLSIL.

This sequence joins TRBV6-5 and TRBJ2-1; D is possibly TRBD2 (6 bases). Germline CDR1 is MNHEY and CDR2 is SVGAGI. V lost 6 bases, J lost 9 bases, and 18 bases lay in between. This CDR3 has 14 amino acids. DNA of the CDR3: TGTGCCAGCAGCCGGACCGCGACTAGTAGTGAGCAGTTCTTC. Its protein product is CASSRTATSSEQFF.

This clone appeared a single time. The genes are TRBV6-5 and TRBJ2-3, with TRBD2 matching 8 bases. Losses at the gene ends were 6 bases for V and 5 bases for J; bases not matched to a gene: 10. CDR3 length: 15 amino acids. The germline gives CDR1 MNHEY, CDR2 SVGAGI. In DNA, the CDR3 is TGTGCCAGCAGGGGTAGGGGACTAGACGTAGATACGCAGTATTTT. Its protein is CASRGRGLDVDTQYF.

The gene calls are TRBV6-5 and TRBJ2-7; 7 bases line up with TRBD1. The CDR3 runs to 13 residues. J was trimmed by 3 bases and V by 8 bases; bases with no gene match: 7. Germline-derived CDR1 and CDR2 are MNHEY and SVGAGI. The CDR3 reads CASGQDGVYEQYF. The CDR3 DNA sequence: TGTGCCAGCGGACAGGACGGCGTCTACGAGCAGTACTTC.

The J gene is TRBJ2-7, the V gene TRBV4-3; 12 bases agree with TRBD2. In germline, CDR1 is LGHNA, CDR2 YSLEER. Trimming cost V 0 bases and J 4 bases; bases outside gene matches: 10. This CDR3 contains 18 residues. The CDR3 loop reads CASSQELPTSGSPYEQYF. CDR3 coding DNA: TGCGCCAGCAGCCAAGAACTCCCGACTAGCGGGAGTCCGTACGAGCAGTACTTC.

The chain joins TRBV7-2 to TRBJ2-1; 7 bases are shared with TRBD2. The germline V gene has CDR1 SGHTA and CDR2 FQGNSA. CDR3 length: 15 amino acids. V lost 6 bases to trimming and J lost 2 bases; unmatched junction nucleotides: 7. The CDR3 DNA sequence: TGTGCCAGCAGTAAACGGGGGGATCCCTACAATGAGCAGTTCTTC. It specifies CASSKRGDPYNEQFF.

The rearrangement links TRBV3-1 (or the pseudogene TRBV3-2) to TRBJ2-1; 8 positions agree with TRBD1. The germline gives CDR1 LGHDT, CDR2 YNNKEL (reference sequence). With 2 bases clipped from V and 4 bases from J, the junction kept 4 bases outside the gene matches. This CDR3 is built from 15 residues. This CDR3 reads CASSQQGARYNEQFF. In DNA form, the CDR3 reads TGTGCCAGCAGCCAACAGGGGGCGCGGTACAATGAGCAGTTCTTC.

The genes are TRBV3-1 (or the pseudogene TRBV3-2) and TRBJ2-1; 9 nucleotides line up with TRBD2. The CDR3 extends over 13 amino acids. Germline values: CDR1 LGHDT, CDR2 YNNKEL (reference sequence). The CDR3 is CASGGRSYNEQFF. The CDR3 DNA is TGTGCAAGCGGGGGGAGGTCCTACAATGAGCAGTTCTTC.